The source of this TCR beta chain is a study of cytotoxic CD8 clonotypes in ibrutinib-treated CLL. Study summary: Patient counts were around 12 relapsed/refractory, about 14 treatment-naive and about 18 IGHV unmutated. Samples yielded averages of hundreds of thousands of productive templates and more than 90,000 productive rearrangements.

Trimming took 4 bases from V and 0 from J, leaving 12 bases between them. Germline-derived CDR1 and CDR2 are KGHSH and LQKENI. The length of the CDR3 is 16 residues. Produced via immunoSEQ multiplex PCR; TCRdb's table is partial and in-frame only. This table holds under 200,000 clones, roughly four fifths found once. Broader study findings: Under treatment, the uncommon public clonotypes either contracted or remained stable. Higher clonality was seen at ibrutinib response and a return toward baseline at progression.

Of note for this clone: Its antigen is undetermined.

This receptor was identified in a human donor with chronic lymphocytic leukemia. The sequencing used PBMCs, collected after 12 months of ibrutinib treatment. The chain carries TRBV18 and TRBJ1-4; D is possibly TRBD1 (6 bases). The CDR3 spells CASSRRDKSTNEKLFF. In nucleotides, the CDR3 is TGTGCCAGCTCACGACGGGACAAATCAACTAATGAAAAACTGTTTTTT.